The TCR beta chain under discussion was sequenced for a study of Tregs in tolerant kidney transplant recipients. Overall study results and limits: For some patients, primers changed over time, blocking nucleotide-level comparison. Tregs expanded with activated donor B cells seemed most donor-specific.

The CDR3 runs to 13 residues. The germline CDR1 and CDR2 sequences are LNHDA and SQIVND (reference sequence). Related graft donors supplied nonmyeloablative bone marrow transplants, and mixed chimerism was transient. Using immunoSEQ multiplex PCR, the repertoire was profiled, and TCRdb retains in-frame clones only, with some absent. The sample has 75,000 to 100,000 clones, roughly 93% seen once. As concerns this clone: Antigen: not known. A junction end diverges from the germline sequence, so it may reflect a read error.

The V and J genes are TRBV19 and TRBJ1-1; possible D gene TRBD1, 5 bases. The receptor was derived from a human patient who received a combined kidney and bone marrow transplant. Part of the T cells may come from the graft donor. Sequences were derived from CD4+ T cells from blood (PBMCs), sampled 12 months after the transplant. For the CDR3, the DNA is TGTACCAGTGGGTTGACAGCAGGTCCCGAAGCTTTCTTT. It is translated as CTSGLTAGPEAFF.